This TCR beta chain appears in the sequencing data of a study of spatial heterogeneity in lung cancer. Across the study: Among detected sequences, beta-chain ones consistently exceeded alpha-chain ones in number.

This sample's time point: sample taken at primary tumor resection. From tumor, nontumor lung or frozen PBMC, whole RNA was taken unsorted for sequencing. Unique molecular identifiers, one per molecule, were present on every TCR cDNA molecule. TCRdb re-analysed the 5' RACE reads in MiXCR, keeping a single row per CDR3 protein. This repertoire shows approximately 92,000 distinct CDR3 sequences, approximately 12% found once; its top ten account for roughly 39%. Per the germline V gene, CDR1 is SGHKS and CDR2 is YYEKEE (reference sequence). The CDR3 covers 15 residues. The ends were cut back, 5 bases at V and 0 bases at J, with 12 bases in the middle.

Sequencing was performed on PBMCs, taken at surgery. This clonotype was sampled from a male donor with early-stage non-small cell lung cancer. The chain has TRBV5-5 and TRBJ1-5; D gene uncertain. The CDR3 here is CASSPTIYSNQPQHF. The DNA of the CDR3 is TGTGCCAGCAGTCCTACGATATATAGCAATCAGCCCCAGCATTTT.